The 6 T cell receptor beta chains presented below share a single source sample, sequenced in a study of OX40 agonist ivuxolimab in advanced cancers. Measured with immunoSEQ multiplex PCR; TCRdb has only the in-frame clones, and not every one. The data contain about 97,000 clones, 85% to 90% of them seen just once; the ten biggest clones take up 5.5%. The specimen comprised CD4+ or CD8+ T cells sorted from blood, sampled in a trial of the OX40 agonist ivuxolimab. These receptor sequences come from an adult with an advanced solid tumor such as melanoma, head and neck, liver or kidney cancer.

The V and J genes are TRBV27 and TRBJ1-2; TRBD1 matches at 8 bases. The CDR3 is made up of 17 amino acids. With V trimmed by 5 bases and J by 5 bases, 16 bases remained unmatched. Looked up from germline, CDR1 is MNHEY and CDR2 is SMNVEV (reference sequence). CDR3 sequence: CASSSGPQGASSYGYTF. CDR3 DNA sequence: TGTGCCAGCAGTAGCGGTCCGCAGGGGGCGTCCAGTTATGGCTACACCTTC.

This clone has more than one count but fewer than ten. The chain is built from TRBV9 and TRBJ1-4, with TRBD1 as a possible D gene (6 bases). The V end was cut by 4 bases, the J end by 8 bases, with 18 bases between. Germline V gene lookup returns CDR1 SGDLS and CDR2 YYNGEE. CDR3 length: 15 residues. The CDR3 loop reads CASSSQAGGLEKLFF. The CDR3 nucleotides are TGTGCCAGCAGCTCCCAGGCGGGGGGGCTCGAAAAACTGTTTTTT.

V gene TRBV29-1 combines with J gene TRBJ2-1; D uncertain. CDR1 is SQVTM, CDR2 ANQGSEA, per germline. The V gene lost 4 bases and the J gene lost 6 bases, with 7 bases spanning the gap. This CDR3 has 11 residues. CDR3 amino acids: CSVAAGNEQFF. The CDR3 region has the DNA TGCAGCGTTGCGGCAGGCAATGAGCAGTTCTTC.

A note on this clone: One end of the junction varies from germline; a read error may be responsible. The rearrangement joins TRBV6-5 to TRBJ1-5; a weak D match, TRBD1 (6 bases). The CDR3 extends over 14 amino acids. CDR1 is MNHEY, CDR2 SVGAGI, per germline. The CDR3 DNA is TGTGCCAGCAGTCACTCTAACAGGGATCAGCCCCAGCATTTT. This gives the protein CASSHSNRDQPQHF.

CDR3 in DNA: TGCGCCAGCAGCCTACAGGGGCACCCCTACGAGCAGTACTTC. This encodes CASSLQGHPYEQYF. The genes are TRBV5-1 and TRBJ2-7, with TRBD1 matching 7 bases. V gave up 4 bases and J gave up 2 bases; unmatched junction bases: 6. This CDR3 spans 14 amino acids. Per the germline V gene, CDR1 is SGHRS and CDR2 is YFSETQ.

The CDR3 sequence: CASRAGGRETQYF. The CDR3 region has the DNA TGTGCCAGTAGAGCGGGGGGGAGGGAGACCCAGTACTTC. The chain carries TRBV19 and TRBJ2-5, with 10 bases lining up with TRBD2. The V and J ends lost 6 bases and 5 bases, in that order; junction bases with no gene match: 3. CDR1 LNHDA and CDR2 SQIVND come from the germline V gene (reference sequence). This CDR3 contains 13 residues.